These T cell receptor beta chains were read from a single sample in a study of metastatic and nonmetastatic thyroid tumors. TCRdb re-called the PCR reads with MiXCR. This sample has over 3,500 clones, with about two fifths found just once. The sequencing input was tumor tissue. All receptors derive from a male donor with papillary thyroid cancer or a benign thyroid nodule (not recorded which). Some clones in this sample may be carry-over from other donors' samples. Each CDR3 is given with its conserved first and last residue. D genes are given only for firm matches. Expanded clones are given a class, and other clones once, few, many or no size at all.

j_gene: TRBJ1-5; abundance: .; d_gene: TRBD1; v_gene: TRBV27; CDR3nt: TGTGCCAGCAGTATATCACAGGGGGCGGCTAGCCAGCCCCAGCATTTT; CDR3aa: CASSISQGAASQPQHF
j_gene: TRBJ2-7; abundance: .; d_gene: .; v_gene: TRBV6-1; CDR3nt: TGTGCCAGCATCTACTCTGGAGTCTACGAGCAGTACTTC; CDR3aa: CASIYSGVYEQYF
j_gene: TRBJ1-1; abundance: .; d_gene: .; v_gene: TRBV12-3/TRBV12-4; CDR3nt: TGTGCCAGCAGTTTACAGGGGAAGGGAGGCCAAGCTTTCTTT; CDR3aa: CASSLQGKGGQAFF
j_gene: TRBJ2-7; abundance: .; d_gene: .; v_gene: TRBV10-1; CDR3nt: TGCGCCAGCAGTAGGGACCCGTCCTCCTACGAGCAGTACTTC; CDR3aa: CASSRDPSSYEQYF
j_gene: TRBJ2-7; abundance: few; d_gene: TRBD2; v_gene: TRBV6-1; CDR3nt: TGTGCCAGCAGTCAGGGACTAGCGGGAGGCCTAACCTACGAGCAGTACTTC; CDR3aa: CASSQGLAGGLTYEQYF
j_gene: TRBJ2-7; abundance: few; d_gene: .; v_gene: TRBV6-1; CDR3nt: TGTGCCAGCAGAGGGAAGGGATTCAACTATACCTACGAGCAGTACTTC; CDR3aa: CASRGKGFNYTYEQYF
j_gene: TRBJ2-5; abundance: .; d_gene: TRBD2; v_gene: TRBV29-1; CDR3nt: TGCAGCGTTGATTCAATAGCGGGAGGGCAAGAGACCCAGTACTTC; CDR3aa: CSVDSIAGGQETQYF
j_gene: TRBJ2-1; abundance: .; d_gene: TRBD2; v_gene: TRBV9; CDR3nt: TGTGCCAGCAGCGGACTAGCGGGAGGTGAGACGAATGAGCAGTTCTTC; CDR3aa: CASSGLAGGETNEQFF
j_gene: TRBJ2-2; abundance: .; d_gene: .; v_gene: TRBV11-3; CDR3nt: TGTGCCAGCAGCCCCCGACAGAACACCGGGGAGCTGTTTTTT; CDR3aa: CASSPRQNTGELFF
j_gene: TRBJ2-3; abundance: .; d_gene: .; v_gene: TRBV5-1; CDR3nt: TGCGCCAGCGGAACGAGGGGAGGAGATACGCAGTATTTT; CDR3aa: CASGTRGGDTQYF
j_gene: TRBJ2-2; abundance: .; d_gene: .; v_gene: TRBV19; CDR3nt: TGTGCCAGTAGTCAGGGAACTGCCGGGGAGCGGTTTTTT; CDR3aa: CASSQGTAGERFF
j_gene: TRBJ2-3; abundance: few; d_gene: .; v_gene: TRBV7-2; CDR3nt: TGTGCCAGCAGCTTCGGCCTCACAGATACGCAGTATTTT; CDR3aa: CASSFGLTDTQYF
j_gene: TRBJ1-5; abundance: few; d_gene: TRBD1; v_gene: TRBV6-2/TRBV6-3; CDR3nt: TGTGCCAGCAGTTATCGTAGGGACAGGGCGGGTTTTGGTCAGCCCCAGCATTTT; CDR3aa: CASSYRRDRAGFGQPQHF
j_gene: TRBJ2-7; abundance: .; d_gene: .; v_gene: TRBV20-1; CDR3nt: TGCAGTGCTAGAGACCCGGGGGCACCTAGCTCCTACGAGCAGTACTTC; CDR3aa: CSARDPGAPSSYEQYF
j_gene: TRBJ1-5; abundance: .; d_gene: .; v_gene: TRBV6-1; CDR3nt: TGTGCCAGCAGTACCCTCCCGCTGCGGTCTCAGCCCCAGCATTTT; CDR3aa: CASSTLPLRSQPQHF
j_gene: TRBJ2-7; abundance: .; d_gene: .; v_gene: TRBV27; CDR3nt: TGTGCCAGCAGTTCTACAGACCTCAGGAGCTCCTACGAGCAGTACTTC; CDR3aa: CASSSTDLRSSYEQYF
j_gene: TRBJ2-3; abundance: .; d_gene: .; v_gene: TRBV30; CDR3nt: TGTGCCTGGGGGGCGGGAGATACGCAGTATTTT; CDR3aa: CAWGAGDTQYF
j_gene: TRBJ2-7; abundance: .; d_gene: TRBD2; v_gene: TRBV6-1; CDR3nt: TGTGCCAGCAGCCCCCGGGGGGGGCCTTACGAGCAGTACTTC; CDR3aa: CASSPRGGPYEQYF
j_gene: TRBJ1-2; abundance: .; d_gene: .; v_gene: TRBV27; CDR3nt: TGTGCCAGCAGTTTTGAGGGTAACTATGGCTACACCTTC; CDR3aa: CASSFEGNYGYTF
j_gene: TRBJ1-1; abundance: .; d_gene: TRBD1; v_gene: TRBV19; CDR3nt: TGTGCCAGTAGTGACAGGGGGTCTGAGGCTTTCTTT; CDR3aa: CASSDRGSEAFF
j_gene: TRBJ1-2; abundance: .; d_gene: .; v_gene: TRBV9; CDR3nt: TGTGCCAGCAGCGTAGCAGGCAGGGGATTTGATGGCTACACCTTC; CDR3aa: CASSVAGRGFDGYTF
j_gene: TRBJ1-1; abundance: large; d_gene: TRBD1; v_gene: TRBV5-1; CDR3nt: TGCGCCAGCAGCCCGAGGGACAGAGAGAACACTGAAGCTTTCTTT; CDR3aa: CASSPRDRENTEAFF
j_gene: TRBJ2-6; abundance: .; d_gene: .; v_gene: TRBV6-5; CDR3nt: TGTGCCAGCAGTTACTCTATGGATTCTGGTGCCAACGTCCTTACTTTC; CDR3aa: CASSYSMDSGANVLTF
j_gene: TRBJ2-7; abundance: few; d_gene: TRBD1; v_gene: TRBV6-1; CDR3nt: TGTGCCAGCAGTGCACGGGACAGGTCCTACGAGCAGTACTTC; CDR3aa: CASSARDRSYEQYF
j_gene: TRBJ2-7; abundance: .; d_gene: TRBD1; v_gene: TRBV15; CDR3nt: TGTGCCACCAGCAGAGGGACAGGGAGGCACGAGCAGTACTTC; CDR3aa: CATSRGTGRHEQYF
j_gene: TRBJ2-7; abundance: few; d_gene: TRBD1; v_gene: TRBV12-3/TRBV12-4; CDR3nt: TGTGCCAGCAGCCAGACAGGGGGCGTTTACGAGCAGTACTTC; CDR3aa: CASSQTGGVYEQYF
j_gene: TRBJ2-1; abundance: .; d_gene: TRBD2; v_gene: TRBV15; CDR3nt: TGTGTCACCAGCAGAGATGGGCGGGAGGGGGGTTTCTATGAGCAGTTCTTC; CDR3aa: CVTSRDGREGGFYEQFF
j_gene: TRBJ1-2; abundance: .; d_gene: TRBD1; v_gene: TRBV10-3; CDR3nt: TGTGCCAGCAGACCGGGACAGGGACCGATGGTGGGTGGCTACACCTTC; CDR3aa: CASRPGQGPMVGGYTF
j_gene: TRBJ2-1; abundance: .; d_gene: TRBD2; v_gene: TRBV9; CDR3nt: TGTGCCAGCAGCCCAGGGACTAGCGGGAAGGATGAGCAGTTCTTC; CDR3aa: CASSPGTSGKDEQFF
j_gene: TRBJ1-2; abundance: .; d_gene: .; v_gene: TRBV6-1; CDR3nt: TGTGCCAGCAGCCAACCCTCAGGGAACCCTGCCTATGGCTACACCTTC; CDR3aa: CASSQPSGNPAYGYTF
j_gene: TRBJ1-1; abundance: .; d_gene: TRBD1; v_gene: TRBV19; CDR3nt: TGTGCCAGTAGTGTGCCGGGACAGGGAGGAAACACTGAAGCTTTCTTT; CDR3aa: CASSVPGQGGNTEAFF
j_gene: TRBJ1-1; abundance: .; d_gene: .; v_gene: TRBV12-3/TRBV12-4; CDR3nt: TGTGCCAGCACTTCCACCCAGAACACTGAAGCTTTCTTT; CDR3aa: CASTSTQNTEAFF
j_gene: TRBJ1-1; abundance: .; d_gene: .; v_gene: TRBV5-1; CDR3nt: TGCGCCAGCAGCTGGAGGACGACATCGATGGGCGCTGAAGCTTTCTTT; CDR3aa: CASSWRTTSMGAEAFF
j_gene: TRBJ1-1; abundance: .; d_gene: TRBD1; v_gene: TRBV12-3/TRBV12-4; CDR3nt: TGTGCCAGCAGGGAAATCGGGACAGCGAACACTGAAGCTTTCTTT; CDR3aa: CASREIGTANTEAFF
j_gene: TRBJ2-1; abundance: few; d_gene: TRBD2; v_gene: TRBV6-5; CDR3nt: TGTGCCAGCAGTTACCAGCGGGGGGGCGACAATGAGCAGTTCTTC; CDR3aa: CASSYQRGGDNEQFF
j_gene: TRBJ2-1; abundance: .; d_gene: TRBD1; v_gene: TRBV5-1; CDR3nt: TGCGCCAGCAGCCCAGGACAGGGGTCGGGCAATGAGCAGTTCTTC; CDR3aa: CASSPGQGSGNEQFF
j_gene: TRBJ1-5; abundance: few; d_gene: .; v_gene: TRBV19; CDR3nt: TGTGCCAGTAGTATCCAGGGTGATCAGCCCCAGCATTTT; CDR3aa: CASSIQGDQPQHF
j_gene: TRBJ2-2; abundance: .; d_gene: .; v_gene: TRBV6-2/TRBV6-3; CDR3nt: TGTGCCAGCAGTTTGCAGGGGTCCTCGAACACCGGGGAGCTGTTTTTT; CDR3aa: CASSLQGSSNTGELFF
j_gene: TRBJ1-6; abundance: .; d_gene: .; v_gene: TRBV6-2/TRBV6-3; CDR3nt: TGTGCCAGTCTGGAAGGTTCACCCCTCCACTTT; CDR3aa: CASLEGSPLHF
j_gene: TRBJ2-2; abundance: .; d_gene: TRBD2; v_gene: TRBV11-2; CDR3nt: TGTGCCAGCAGCTTAGGGACAGGGAGGACTAGCGGGAGTGCCGGGGAGCTGTTTTTT; CDR3aa: CASSLGTGRTSGSAGELFF
j_gene: TRBJ2-3; abundance: .; d_gene: .; v_gene: TRBV30; CDR3nt: TGTGCCTGGAGTGCTCCCCAGACATTGAGAGATACGCAGTATTTT; CDR3aa: CAWSAPQTLRDTQYF
j_gene: TRBJ1-3; abundance: .; d_gene: .; v_gene: TRBV30; CDR3nt: TGTGCCTGGAGTCCAATAAGGACTTGGGCCGAATCATCTGGAAACACCATATATTTT; CDR3aa: CAWSPIRTWAESSGNTIYF
j_gene: TRBJ2-7; abundance: .; d_gene: TRBD1; v_gene: TRBV7-7; CDR3nt: TGTGCTAGCAGCTTAGGACAGGGAGCCTACGAGCAGTACTTC; CDR3aa: CASSLGQGAYEQYF
j_gene: TRBJ2-3; abundance: medium-sized; d_gene: TRBD1; v_gene: TRBV7-9; CDR3nt: TGTGCCAGCAGATATGACCAGGGGGCAGATACGCAGTATTTT; CDR3aa: CASRYDQGADTQYF
j_gene: TRBJ1-5; abundance: .; d_gene: TRBD1; v_gene: TRBV27; CDR3nt: TGTGCCAGCAGTTTCGGACAGGGTTGGAATCAGCCCCAGCATTTT; CDR3aa: CASSFGQGWNQPQHF
j_gene: TRBJ2-1; abundance: large; d_gene: .; v_gene: TRBV12-3/TRBV12-4; CDR3nt: TGTGCCAGCAGTGACTGGGGGGCTGGCGAGCAGTTCTTC; CDR3aa: CASSDWGAGEQFF
j_gene: TRBJ2-6; abundance: .; d_gene: .; v_gene: TRBV20-1; CDR3nt: TGCAGTGCGGTAAACTCTGGGGCCAACGTCCTGACTTTC; CDR3aa: CSAVNSGANVLTF
j_gene: TRBJ2-3; abundance: large; d_gene: .; v_gene: TRBV28; CDR3nt: TGTGCCAGCAGTTTGGAGCCGAGCACAGATACGCAGTATTTT; CDR3aa: CASSLEPSTDTQYF
j_gene: TRBJ2-6; abundance: .; d_gene: .; v_gene: TRBV28; CDR3nt: TGTGCCAGCAGTTTGGAGGGGGCGCTCACTGGGGCCAACGTCCTGACTTTC; CDR3aa: CASSLEGALTGANVLTF
j_gene: TRBJ2-1; abundance: large; d_gene: TRBD2; v_gene: TRBV6-1; CDR3nt: TGTGCCAGCAGTGAAACTAGCGGGACCTACAATGAGCAGTTCTTC; CDR3aa: CASSETSGTYNEQFF
j_gene: TRBJ2-2; abundance: once; d_gene: .; v_gene: TRBV9; CDR3nt: TGTGCCAGCAGCGTAGACGGGGCCGACACCGGGGAGCTGTTTTTT; CDR3aa: CASSVDGADTGELFF
j_gene: TRBJ2-1; abundance: .; d_gene: .; v_gene: TRBV7-7; CDR3nt: TGTGCTAGCAGCTCGGGTCTAACGATAAGCTCCTACAATGAGCAGTTCTTC; CDR3aa: CASSSGLTISSYNEQFF
j_gene: TRBJ1-5; abundance: few; d_gene: .; v_gene: TRBV6-2/TRBV6-3; CDR3nt: TGTGCCAGCAGTTACTCGAACGGTCAGCCCCAGCATTTT; CDR3aa: CASSYSNGQPQHF
j_gene: TRBJ2-7; abundance: .; d_gene: .; v_gene: TRBV5-1; CDR3nt: TGCGCCAGCAGCTTGACAGACCCGGGGTTTGGCGAGCAGTACTTC; CDR3aa: CASSLTDPGFGEQYF
j_gene: TRBJ2-7; abundance: once; d_gene: TRBD2; v_gene: TRBV11-2; CDR3nt: TGTGCCAGCAGCTTAGAGGGGTCCGAGACTAGCCTCGAGCAGTACTTC; CDR3aa: CASSLEGSETSLEQYF
j_gene: TRBJ1-4; abundance: .; d_gene: .; v_gene: TRBV6-2/TRBV6-3; CDR3nt: TGTGCCAGCAGTACTACAGGGAATGAAAAACTGTTTTTT; CDR3aa: CASSTTGNEKLFF
j_gene: TRBJ1-2; abundance: once; d_gene: TRBD1; v_gene: TRBV20-1; CDR3nt: TGCAGTGCGACCGGGACAGGGACCCTGGGGGGCTACACCTTC; CDR3aa: CSATGTGTLGGYTF
j_gene: TRBJ2-2; abundance: many; d_gene: TRBD2; v_gene: TRBV30; CDR3nt: TGTGCCTGGAGTGTAGGGACTAGCGACACCGGGGAGCTGTTTTTT; CDR3aa: CAWSVGTSDTGELFF
j_gene: TRBJ1-1; abundance: few; d_gene: .; v_gene: TRBV30; CDR3nt: TGTGCCTGGAGTGCAGCGTTAAACACTGAAGCTTTCTTT; CDR3aa: CAWSAALNTEAFF
j_gene: TRBJ2-1; abundance: .; d_gene: .; v_gene: TRBV6-1; CDR3nt: TGTGCCAGCAGTGCTTCCTTGGGGAATGAGCAGTTCTTC; CDR3aa: CASSASLGNEQFF